This T cell receptor beta chain was documented in a study of T cell responses to AZD1222 COVID-19 vaccine. The germline V gene encodes CDR1 MDHEN and CDR2 SYDVKM. Trimming removed 6 bases from V and 0 bases from J; junction bases left unmatched: 2. The CDR3 runs 14 residues. Clones were read by immunoSEQ multiplex PCR, and TCRdb kept only the in-frame ones, dropping some. The sample lists about 270,000 clones; about 94% were seen once. The chain employs TRBV28 and TRBJ1-5, with 7 bases identical to TRBD1. The source of this sequence is an adult who received the AZD1222 COVID-19 vaccine. Sequences were derived from peripheral blood, sampled 28 days after the second AZD1222 dose. The CDR3 reads CASRRQGSNQPQHF. CDR3 nucleotides: TGTGCCAGCAGACGACAGGGTAGCAATCAGCCCCAGCATTTT.